The text below deals with one T cell receptor (beta chain). Libraries were prepared by immunoSEQ multiplex PCR; TCRdb keeps only in-frame clonotypes and omits some of them. The sample comprises about 150,000 clones, around 83% of which are singletons, and around an eighth rests with the top ten. These data belong to a study of blood T cell repertoires in COVID-19. V lost 4 bases to trimming and J lost 7 bases; unmatched junction nucleotides: 4. This CDR3 is 15 amino acids long. Germline lookup yields CDR1 KGHDR and CDR2 SFDVKD. The sequence came from an older woman with COVID-19, enrolled during active disease. The sample consisted of peripheral blood. The chain couples TRBV24-1 to TRBJ1-4, with TRBD1 identical over 11 bases. For the CDR3, the DNA is TGTGCCACCAGTGACCCCGGGACAGGGGGTGAAAAACTGTTTTTT. This encodes CATSDPGTGGEKLFF.